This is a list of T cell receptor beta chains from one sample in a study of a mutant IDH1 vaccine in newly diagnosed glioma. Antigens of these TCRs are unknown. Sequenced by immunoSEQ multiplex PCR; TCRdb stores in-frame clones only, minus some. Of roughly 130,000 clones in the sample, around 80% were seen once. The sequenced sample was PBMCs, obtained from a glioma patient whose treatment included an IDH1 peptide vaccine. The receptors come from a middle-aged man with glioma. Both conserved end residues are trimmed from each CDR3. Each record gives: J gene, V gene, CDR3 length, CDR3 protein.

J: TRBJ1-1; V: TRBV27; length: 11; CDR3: ASSSVWDTEAF
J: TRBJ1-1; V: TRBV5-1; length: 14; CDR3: ASSLGSAATQSQAF
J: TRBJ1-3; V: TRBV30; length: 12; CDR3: AESGTDSGNTIY
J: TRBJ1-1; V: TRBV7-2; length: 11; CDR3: ASSLEVSTEAF
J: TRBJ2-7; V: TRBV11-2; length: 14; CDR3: ASSSGRDRGAYEQY
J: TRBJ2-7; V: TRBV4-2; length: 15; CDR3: ASSQTGGLAGMYEQY
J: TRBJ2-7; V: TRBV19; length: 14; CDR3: ASSLRSGTRSYEQY
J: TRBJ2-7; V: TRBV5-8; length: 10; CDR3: ASSPRTYEQY
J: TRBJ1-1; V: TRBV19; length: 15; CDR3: ASRTLRGQGMNTEAF
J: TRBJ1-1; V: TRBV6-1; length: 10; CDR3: AVEAGFTEAF
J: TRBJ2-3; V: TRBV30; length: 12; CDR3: AWSGTSGGGTQY
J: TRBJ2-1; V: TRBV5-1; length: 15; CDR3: ASSLGLSGRAVDEQF
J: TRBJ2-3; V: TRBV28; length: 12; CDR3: ASSPGGGRDTQY
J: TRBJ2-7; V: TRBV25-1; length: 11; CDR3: ASSESELSEQY
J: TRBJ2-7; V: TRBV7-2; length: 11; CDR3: ASSLSLAPEQY
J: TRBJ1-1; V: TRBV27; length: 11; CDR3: ASSPRAVTEAF
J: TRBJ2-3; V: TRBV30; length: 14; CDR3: AWSVLESLLVDTQY
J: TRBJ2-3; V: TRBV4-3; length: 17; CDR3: ASSQAIARSQSSTDTQY
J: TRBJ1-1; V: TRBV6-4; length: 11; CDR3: ASSAGRDTEAF
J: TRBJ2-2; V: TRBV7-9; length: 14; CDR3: ASSLRLAGEDGELF
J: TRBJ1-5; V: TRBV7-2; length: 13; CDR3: ASSLGGLVNQPQH
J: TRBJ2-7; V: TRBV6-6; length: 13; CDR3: ASRNRGLGAYEQY
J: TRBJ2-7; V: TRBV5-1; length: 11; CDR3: ASSTGQLYEQY
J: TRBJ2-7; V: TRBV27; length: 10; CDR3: ASSPDGYEQY
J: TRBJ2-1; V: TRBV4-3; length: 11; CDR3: ASSYRADNEQF
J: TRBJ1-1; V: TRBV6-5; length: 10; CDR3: ASSYSNTEAF
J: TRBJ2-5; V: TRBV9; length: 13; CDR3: ASSVAGGKRETQY
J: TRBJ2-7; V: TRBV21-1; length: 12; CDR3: ASSKASGSYEQY
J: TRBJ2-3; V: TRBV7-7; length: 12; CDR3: ASSATRTTDTQY
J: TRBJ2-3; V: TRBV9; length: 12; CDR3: ASSPHRVSDTQY
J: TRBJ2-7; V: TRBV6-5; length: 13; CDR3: ASSYGPGQGYEQY
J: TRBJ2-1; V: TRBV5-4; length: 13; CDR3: ASSGGTSGNNEQF
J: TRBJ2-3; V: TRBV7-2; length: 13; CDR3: ASTLTSGPTDTQY
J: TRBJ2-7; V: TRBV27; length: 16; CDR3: ASSRRQVTSGFPYEQY
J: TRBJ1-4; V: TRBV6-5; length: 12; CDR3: ASSNQRAGEKLF
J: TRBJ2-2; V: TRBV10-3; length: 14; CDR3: AISELGGGEAGELF
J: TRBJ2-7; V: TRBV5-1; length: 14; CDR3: ASSLALANTVYEQY
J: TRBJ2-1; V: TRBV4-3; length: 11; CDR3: ASSQDRWNEQF
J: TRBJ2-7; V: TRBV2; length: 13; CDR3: ASSEAADRGWVQY
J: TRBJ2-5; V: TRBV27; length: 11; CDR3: ASSTSGGGPQY
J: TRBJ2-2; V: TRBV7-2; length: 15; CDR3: ASSSAPGAWNTGELF
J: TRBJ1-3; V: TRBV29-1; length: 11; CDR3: SVSAAGGNTIY
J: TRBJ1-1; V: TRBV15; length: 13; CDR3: ATSREGGLNTEAF
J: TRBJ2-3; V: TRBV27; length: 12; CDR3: ASSLRQQADTQY
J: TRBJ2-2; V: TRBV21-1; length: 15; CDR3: ASSKGCRGPNTGELF
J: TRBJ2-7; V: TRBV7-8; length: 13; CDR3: ASSLQGQVRAEQY
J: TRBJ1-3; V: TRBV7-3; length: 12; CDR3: ASSLSSYGNTIY
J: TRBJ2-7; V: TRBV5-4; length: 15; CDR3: ASSYLATRWDSYEQY
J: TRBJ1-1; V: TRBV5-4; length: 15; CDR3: ASSLPGTGPLGTEAF
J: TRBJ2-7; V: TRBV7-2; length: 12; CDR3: ASSLTAGRYEQY
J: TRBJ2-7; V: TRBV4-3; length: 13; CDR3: ASSHSTGTSYEQY
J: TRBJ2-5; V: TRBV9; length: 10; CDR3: ASSVVGETQY
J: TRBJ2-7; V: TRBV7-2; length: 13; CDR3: ASSWTSGSPNEQY
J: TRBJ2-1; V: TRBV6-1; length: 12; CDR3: ASSAVFSDGEQF
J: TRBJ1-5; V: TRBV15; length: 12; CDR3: ATSSDRAAQPQH
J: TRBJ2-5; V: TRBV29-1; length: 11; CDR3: SVEVISMAAQY
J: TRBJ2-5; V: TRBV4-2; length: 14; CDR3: ASSPEVGRALIAQY
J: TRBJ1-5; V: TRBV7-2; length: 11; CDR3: ASSLVANQPQH
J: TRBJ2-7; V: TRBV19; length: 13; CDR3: ASSQGEARFYEQY
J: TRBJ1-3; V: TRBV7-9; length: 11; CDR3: ASSLGGGNTIY